This TCR beta chain was retrieved from a study of blood T cell repertoires in COVID-19. Study summary: The United States, Italy and Spain provided the acute and convalescent COVID-19 samples. From T cells, B-cell-depleted T cells, or PBMCs came the material, which was cDNA or gDNA.

This CDR3 comprises 15 residues. The V gene's germline CDR1 is KGHSH and CDR2 LQKENI. V was pared by 3 bases and J by 8 bases, with 8 bases of the junction left unmatched. Original methodology: The authors estimated nucleated cell counts from reference gene primer amplification. The method was immunoSEQ multiplex PCR; TCRdb's version includes in-frame clones alone and lacks a portion of them. V, J and clone size were drawn from that table, and D and trimming were deduced from the DNA. The sample shows roughly 330,000 clones, roughly 90% of them seen only once. The TCR originated in a woman aged 45-59 years with active or convalescent COVID-19. The chain uses TRBV18 and TRBJ1-2; 11 bases are a match to TRBD1. The sample was peripheral blood. CDR3 sequence reads: CASSPPRTGGLGYTF. The CDR3 region has the DNA TGTGCCAGCTCACCGCCTAGGACAGGGGGCTTGGGCTACACCTTC.